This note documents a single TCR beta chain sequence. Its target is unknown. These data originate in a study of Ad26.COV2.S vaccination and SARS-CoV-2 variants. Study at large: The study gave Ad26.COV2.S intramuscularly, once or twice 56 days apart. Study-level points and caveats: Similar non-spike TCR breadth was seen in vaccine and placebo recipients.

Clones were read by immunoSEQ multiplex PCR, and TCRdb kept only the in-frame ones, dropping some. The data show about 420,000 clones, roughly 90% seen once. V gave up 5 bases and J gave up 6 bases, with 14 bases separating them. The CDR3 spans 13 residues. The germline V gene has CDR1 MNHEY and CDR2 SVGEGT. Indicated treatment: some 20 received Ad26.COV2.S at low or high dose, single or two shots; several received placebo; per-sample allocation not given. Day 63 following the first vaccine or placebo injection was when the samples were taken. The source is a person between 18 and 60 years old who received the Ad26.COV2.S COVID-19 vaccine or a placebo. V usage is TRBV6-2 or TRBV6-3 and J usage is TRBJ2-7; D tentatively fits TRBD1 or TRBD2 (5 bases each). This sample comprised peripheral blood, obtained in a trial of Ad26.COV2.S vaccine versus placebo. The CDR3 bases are TGTGCCAGCAGTCTTACAGGTGCGGGCGAGCAGTACTTC. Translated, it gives CASSLTGAGEQYF.